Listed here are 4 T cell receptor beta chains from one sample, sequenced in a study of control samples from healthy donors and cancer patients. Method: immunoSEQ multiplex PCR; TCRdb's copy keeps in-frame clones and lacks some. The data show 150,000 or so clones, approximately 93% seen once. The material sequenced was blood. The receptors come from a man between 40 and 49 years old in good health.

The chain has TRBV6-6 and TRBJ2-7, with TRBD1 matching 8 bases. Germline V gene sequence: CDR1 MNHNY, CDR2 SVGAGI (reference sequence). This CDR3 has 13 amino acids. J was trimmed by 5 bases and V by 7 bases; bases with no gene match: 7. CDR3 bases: TGTGCCAGCACTCAGGACAGGGTCGACGAGCAGTACTTC. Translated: CASTQDRVDEQYF.

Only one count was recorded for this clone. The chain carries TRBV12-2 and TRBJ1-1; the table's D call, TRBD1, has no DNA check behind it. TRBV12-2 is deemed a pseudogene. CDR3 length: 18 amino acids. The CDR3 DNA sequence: TGTGCAAGTCGCCCCCAGAGAAATTCCGACAGGGGAAGCACTGAAGCTTTCTTT. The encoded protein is CASRPQRNSDRGSTEAFF.

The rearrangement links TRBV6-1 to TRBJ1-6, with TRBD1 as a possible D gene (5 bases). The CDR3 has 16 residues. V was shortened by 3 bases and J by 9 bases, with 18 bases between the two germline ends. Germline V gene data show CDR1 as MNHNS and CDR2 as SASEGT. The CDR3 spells CASSEETVSGSSPLHF. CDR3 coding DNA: TGTGCCAGCAGTGAGGAGACAGTCTCGGGGAGTTCACCCCTCCACTTT.

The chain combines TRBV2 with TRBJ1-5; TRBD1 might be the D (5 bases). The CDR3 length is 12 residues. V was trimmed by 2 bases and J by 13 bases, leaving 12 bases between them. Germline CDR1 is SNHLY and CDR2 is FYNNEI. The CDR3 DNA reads TGTGCCAGCAGTGAACCCGGGGGTCATCAGCATTTT. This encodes CASSEPGGHQHF. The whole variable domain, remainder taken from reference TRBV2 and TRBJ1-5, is EPEVTQTPSHQVTQMGQEVILRCVPISNHLYFYWYRQILGQKVEFLVSFYNNEISEKSEIFDDQFSVERPDGSNFTLKIRSTKLEDSAMYFCASSEPGGHQHFGDGTRLSIL.